Below, 26 T cell receptor beta chains from the same sample are listed, as sequenced in a study of cytomegalovirus exposure and HLA in healthy donors. 13 Jbeta primers and 60 Vbeta primers were used for the PCR. Repertoires were generated with immunoSEQ multiplex PCR, while TCRdb's copy carries only in-frame clones and drops some. The sample features some 130,000 clones, with about 1.8% in its top ten. The material sequenced was PBMCs. The receptors come from a man aged 18 to 29 in good health and CMV-seronegative.

The V and J genes are TRBV20-1 and TRBJ1-1; D not certain. With 6 bases removed from V and 4 bases from J, the gap between germline ends came to 9 bases. This CDR3 is built from 11 residues. Germline V lookup: CDR1 DFQATT, CDR2 SNEGSKA (reference sequence). The chain's CDR3 is CSAPPSTEAFF. The CDR3 DNA sequence: TGCAGTGCCCCCCCCAGCACTGAAGCTTTCTTT.

V and J are TRBV7-3 and TRBJ1-5; 8 nucleotides align to TRBD1. The ends lost 1 base at V and 9 bases at J; junction bases unmatched: 8. Germline values: CDR1 SGHTA, CDR2 FQGTGA. This CDR3 comprises 15 residues. The CDR3 bases are TGTGCCAGCAGCTTAATGGGGGGACAGGACATGCCCCAGCATTTT. Translation: CASSLMGGQDMPQHF. Combining the CDR3 with reference TRBV7-3 and TRBJ1-5 gives the whole variable domain GAGVSQTPSNKVTEKGKYVELRCDPISGHTALYWYRQSLGQGPEFLIYFQGTGAADDSGLPNDRFFAVRPEGSVSTLKIQRTERGDSAVYLCASSLMGGQDMPQHFGDGTRLSIL.

The chain is built from TRBV5-8 and TRBJ2-3, with D perhaps matching TRBD2 (6 bases). CDR3 length equals 18 residues. CDR1 is SGHTS, CDR2 YDEGEE, per germline. The ends were cut back, 4 bases at V and 2 bases at J, with 23 bases in the middle. CDR3 residues: CASSQGRASGLYTDTQYF. The CDR3 region has the DNA TGTGCCAGCAGCCAAGGGCGGGCCAGCGGGCTCTACACAGATACGCAGTATTTT.

In DNA form, the CDR3 reads TGTGCCAGCAGCTGGGGGGGCGTGACTTACGAGCAGTACTTC. Translated: CASSWGGVTYEQYF. This chain connects TRBV2 to TRBJ2-5; D possibly corresponds to TRBD2 (7 bases). The J call may be in error: the DNA end matches TRBJ2-7 better. From germline, CDR1 is SNHLY and CDR2 FYNNEI. The CDR3 is 14 residues long.

The rearrangement links TRBV19 to TRBJ1-5; possible D gene TRBD1, 5 bases. Between the trimmed V and J ends, which lost 7 bases and 0 bases, there was a span of 13 bases. The CDR3 has 15 amino acids. CDR1 is LNHDA, CDR2 SQIVND, per germline (reference sequence). The CDR3 loop is CASKGAGNSNQPQHF. Here the CDR3 DNA reads TGTGCCAGTAAAGGGGCAGGGAATAGCAATCAGCCCCAGCATTTT.

The J gene is TRBJ2-1, the V gene TRBV7-9; 9 bases agree with TRBD1. Germline V gene lookup returns CDR1 SEHNR and CDR2 FQNEAQ (reference sequence). This CDR3 has 17 residues. After removal of 5 bases from V and 9 bases from J, the junction contained 17 bases not matched to a gene. The CDR3 coding sequence is TGTGCCAGCAGCGCAAGCGCCGGGACAGGGTCTCCTCGTGAGCAGTTCTTC. Amino acids: CASSASAGTGSPREQFF.

J is TRBJ2-3 and V is TRBV10-3; 14 positions agree with TRBD2. This CDR3 spans 16 amino acids. Germline CDR1 and CDR2: ENHRY and SYGVKD. J was trimmed by 7 bases and V by 4 bases; bases with no gene match: 7. The CDR3 is CAISGRLAGGENTQYF. CDR3 DNA sequence: TGTGCCATCAGTGGACGACTAGCGGGGGGGGAAAATACGCAGTATTTT.

This chain connects TRBV14 to TRBJ2-2; 7 nucleotides align to TRBD2. CDR3 length: 15 residues. Germline V gene lookup returns CDR1 SGHDN and CDR2 FVKESK. J was trimmed by 6 bases and V by 5 bases; bases with no gene match: 9. CDR3 region: CASSTGGTVAGELFF. Written as DNA, the CDR3 is TGTGCCAGCAGCACCGGGGGGACGGTGGCCGGGGAGCTGTTTTTT.

The CDR3 DNA reads TGTGCCAGCAGTCTCCAGGGGGGCGCGTATCATGGCTACACCTTC. Amino acid sequence: CASSLQGGAYHGYTF. This chain uses TRBV27 with TRBJ1-2; TRBD1 matches at 7 bases. The length of the CDR3 is 15 residues. V was clipped by 5 bases and J by 6 bases; unmatched bases: 12. Germline CDR1 MNHEY, CDR2 SMNVEV (reference sequence).

The chain couples TRBV10-3 to TRBJ2-7; TRBD1 matches at 7 bases. Germline CDR1 reads ENHRY; CDR2 reads SYGVKD. The CDR3 is made up of 13 amino acids. Losses at the gene ends were 8 bases for V and 2 bases for J; bases not matched to a gene: 6. The CDR3 nucleotides read TGTGCCATCGGTCGGGACAGCCCCTACGAGCAGTACTTC. This codes for CAIGRDSPYEQYF.

The CDR3 sequence is CASRYRQGPYEQYF. The DNA of the CDR3 is TGCGCCAGCAGATATAGACAGGGCCCCTACGAGCAGTACTTC. V is TRBV5-1 and J is TRBJ2-7; TRBD1 agrees at 7 bases. CDR1 and CDR2 (germline): SGHRS, YFSETQ. The CDR3 runs to 14 residues. Trimming at V came to 5 bases and at J to 2 bases, leaving 7 bases not matched to a gene.

A word on this clone: The same CDR3 can be traced to other DNA sequences in this sample. The genes are TRBV18 and TRBJ1-1, with D unresolved. The CDR3 sequence is 13 residues long. V was shortened by 2 bases and J by 3 bases, with 7 bases between the two germline ends. Germline V CDR1 and CDR2: KGHSH, LQKENI. CDR3 DNA sequence: TGTGCCAGCTCACCAAGCCGGGACACTGAAGCTTTCTTT. Translating gives CASSPSRDTEAFF.

The chain uses TRBV27 and TRBJ2-4; D remains unclear. Trimming took 6 bases from V and 1 from J, leaving 13 bases between them. CDR1 and CDR2 from the germline V gene are MNHEY and SMNVEV (reference sequence). This CDR3 comprises 15 residues. The CDR3 DNA reads as TGTGCCAGCAGACTCTCCGCGGCTGCCAAAAACATTCAGTACTTC. Amino acid sequence: CASRLSAAAKNIQYF.

The genes are TRBV6-1 and TRBJ1-1, with 8 bases aligning to TRBD1. Germline trimming cut 5 bases from V and 0 bases from J; bases unmatched to any gene: 2. Germline lookup yields CDR1 MNHNS and CDR2 SASEGT. This CDR3 comprises 14 residues. CDR3 region: CASSWTGMNTEAFF. The CDR3 DNA sequence: TGTGCCAGCAGTTGGACAGGGATGAACACTGAAGCTTTCTTT.

A word on this clone: This sample also contains other DNA sequences that code for the same CDR3. The V gene is TRBV19, the J gene TRBJ1-1, with 9 nucleotides matching TRBD1. After removal of 1 base from V and 8 bases from J, the junction contained 2 bases not matched to a gene. Germline CDR1 reads LNHDA; CDR2 reads SQIVND (reference sequence). The length of the CDR3 is 13 residues. CDR3 nucleotide sequence: TGTGCCAGTAGTATAGGACAGGGGGTCGAAGCTTTCTTT. Protein product: CASSIGQGVEAFF.

V usage is TRBV7-6 and J usage is TRBJ2-3; D may be TRBD1 (5 bases). V gave up 0 bases and J gave up 2 bases, with 9 bases separating them. Germline V gene data show CDR1 as SGHVS and CDR2 as FNYEAQ. The CDR3 runs to 15 residues. The CDR3 region has the DNA TGTGCCAGCAGCTTAGCAACAGGCACCACAGATACGCAGTATTTT. Residues: CASSLATGTTDTQYF. Complete variable domain (other parts from reference TRBV7-6 and TRBJ2-3): GAGVSQSPRYKVTKRGQDVALRCDPISGHVSLYWYRQALGQGPEFLTYFNYEAQQDKSGLPNDRFSAERPEGSISTLTIQRTEQRDSAMYRCASSLATGTTDTQYFGPGTRLTVL.

This chain joins TRBV27 and TRBJ2-5; a weak D match, TRBD2 (5 bases). The germline CDR1 and CDR2 sequences are MNHEY and SMNVEV (reference sequence). This CDR3 is 14 amino acids long. The V gene lost 3 bases and the J gene lost 4 bases, with 12 bases spanning the gap. In DNA form, the CDR3 reads TGTGCCAGCAGTTTTGTGGGAGATGGAGAGACCCAGTACTTC. This translates into CASSFVGDGETQYF.

The chain combines TRBV28 with TRBJ2-2; D not certain. The CDR3 is 13 residues long. The germline V gene encodes CDR1 MDHEN and CDR2 SYDVKM. V lost 6 bases and J lost 5, with 10 bases in between. CDR3 loop: CASRVRGTGELFF. The CDR3 coding sequence is TGTGCCAGCAGAGTCAGAGGAACCGGGGAGCTGTTTTTT.

V and J are TRBV7-9 and TRBJ1-1; D is undetermined. CDR1 and CDR2 (germline): SEHNR, FQNEAQ (reference sequence). Trimming removed 8 bases at V and 6 bases at J, with 25 bases between. The CDR3 covers 16 residues. The CDR3 protein is CASSRTSGVGFAEAFF. The CDR3 DNA reads as TGTGCCAGCTCACGAACCTCCGGGGTTGGTTTTGCTGAAGCTTTCTTT. The whole variable domain, filled in from reference TRBV7-9 and TRBJ1-1, reads DTGVSQNPRHKITKRGQNVTFRCDPISEHNRLYWYRQTLGQGPEFLTYFQNEAQLEKSRLLSDRFSAERPKGSFSTLEIQRTEQGDSAMYLCASSRTSGVGFAEAFFGQGTRLTVV.

V gene TRBV27 combines with J gene TRBJ2-7, with D possibly being TRBD2 (6 bases). CDR3 length equals 15 residues. Deletions cut 5 bases from V and 3 bases from J, with 17 bases between. Germline V gene sequence: CDR1 MNHEY, CDR2 SMNVEV (reference sequence). The CDR3, as DNA: TGTGCCAGCAGTCTCCTCGGGGGAGTAGGCTACGAGCAGTACTTC. Translation gives CASSLLGGVGYEQYF.

The chain recombines TRBV7-2 with TRBJ1-4; the D gene is possibly TRBD1 (6 bases). CDR1 and CDR2 from the germline V gene are SGHTA and FQGNSA. V was cut by 4 bases and J by 12 bases, with 12 bases left in between. This CDR3 is 12 amino acids long. The CDR3 reads CASSWGAGELFF. CDR3 DNA sequence: TGTGCCAGCAGCTGGGGGGCGGGGGAACTGTTTTTT.

V usage is TRBV11-2 and J usage is TRBJ2-5; no clear D. This CDR3 is built from 13 residues. The V end was cut by 3 bases, the J end by 2 bases, with 7 bases between. Per germline, CDR1 SGHAT and CDR2 FQNNGV. The chain's CDR3 is CASSFTEQETQYF. Written as DNA, the CDR3 is TGTGCCAGCAGCTTTACTGAACAAGAGACCCAGTACTTC.

V gene TRBV27 combines with J gene TRBJ2-1; TRBD2 agrees at 8 bases. V was clipped by 6 bases and J by 1 base; unmatched bases: 8. The CDR3 is 16 residues long. The V gene's germline CDR1 is MNHEY and CDR2 SMNVEV (reference sequence). The chain's CDR3 is CASSRTGTRSYNEQFF. As DNA, the CDR3 is TGTGCCAGCAGCCGGACCGGGACTAGGTCCTACAATGAGCAGTTCTTC.

The chain recombines TRBV7-8 with TRBJ1-2, with D uncertain. Trimming left V 1 base short and J 4 bases short, with 4 bases between. This CDR3 is built from 12 residues. Germline CDR1 SGHVS, CDR2 FQNEAQ. CDR3 bases: TGTGCCAGCAGCTTAGACAGCTATGGCTACACCTTC. Its translation is CASSLDSYGYTF.

The V and J genes are TRBV2 and TRBJ2-3; 7 nucleotides line up with TRBD1. V trimming: 4 bases; J trimming: 2 bases; junction bases outside the gene matches: 6. The CDR3 consists of 15 residues. CDR1 is SNHLY and CDR2 is FYNNEI in the germline V gene. In DNA, the CDR3 is TGTGCCAGCAGTGGGGGACAGTTCTTCACAGATACGCAGTATTTT. As protein: CASSGGQFFTDTQYF.

The chain uses TRBV27 and TRBJ2-7, with D perhaps TRBD2 (6 bases). Germline V gene data show CDR1 as MNHEY and CDR2 as SMNVEV (reference sequence). V was trimmed by 5 bases and J by 7 bases, leaving 27 bases between them. CDR3 length equals 17 residues. The CDR3 spells CASSPSLGPAPAGEQYF. DNA of the CDR3: TGTGCCAGCAGTCCTTCGCTCGGGCCAGCCCCGGCGGGGGAGCAGTACTTC.